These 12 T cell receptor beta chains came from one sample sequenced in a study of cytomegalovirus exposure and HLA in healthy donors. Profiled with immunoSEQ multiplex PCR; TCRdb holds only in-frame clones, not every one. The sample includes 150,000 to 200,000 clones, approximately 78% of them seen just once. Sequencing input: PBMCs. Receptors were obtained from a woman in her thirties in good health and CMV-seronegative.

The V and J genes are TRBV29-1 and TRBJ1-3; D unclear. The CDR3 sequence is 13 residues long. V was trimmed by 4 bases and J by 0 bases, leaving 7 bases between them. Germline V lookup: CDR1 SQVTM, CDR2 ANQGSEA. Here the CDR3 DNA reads TGCAGCGTTGCAGAGAGCTCTGGAAACACCATATATTTT. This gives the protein CSVAESSGNTIYF.

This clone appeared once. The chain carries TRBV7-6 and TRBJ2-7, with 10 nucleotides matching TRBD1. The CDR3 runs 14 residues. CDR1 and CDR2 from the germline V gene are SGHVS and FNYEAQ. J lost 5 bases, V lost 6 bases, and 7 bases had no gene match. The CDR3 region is CASSPGTGADEQYF. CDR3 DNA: TGTGCCAGCAGTCCCGGGACAGGGGCAGACGAGCAGTACTTC.

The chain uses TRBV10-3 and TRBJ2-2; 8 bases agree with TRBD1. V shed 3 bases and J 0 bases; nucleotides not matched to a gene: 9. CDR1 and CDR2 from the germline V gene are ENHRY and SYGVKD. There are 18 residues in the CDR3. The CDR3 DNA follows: TGTGCCATCAGTGACCCCGAGGGGGGACAGGCGAACACCGGGGAGCTGTTTTTT. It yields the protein CAISDPEGGQANTGELFF.

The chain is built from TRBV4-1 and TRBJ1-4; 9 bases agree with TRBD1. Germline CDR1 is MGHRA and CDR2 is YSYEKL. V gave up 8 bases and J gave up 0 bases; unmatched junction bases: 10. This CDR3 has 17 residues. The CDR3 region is CASLAVDRGATNEKLFF. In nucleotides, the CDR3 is TGCGCCAGCCTGGCCGTGGACAGGGGCGCAACTAATGAAAAACTGTTTTTT.

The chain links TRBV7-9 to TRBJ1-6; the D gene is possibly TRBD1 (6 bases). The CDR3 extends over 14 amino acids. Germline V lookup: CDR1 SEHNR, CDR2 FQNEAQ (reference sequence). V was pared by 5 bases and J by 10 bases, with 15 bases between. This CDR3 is CASSLRGFESPLHF. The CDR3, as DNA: TGTGCCAGCAGCCTTAGGGGGTTTGAATCACCCCTCCACTTT.

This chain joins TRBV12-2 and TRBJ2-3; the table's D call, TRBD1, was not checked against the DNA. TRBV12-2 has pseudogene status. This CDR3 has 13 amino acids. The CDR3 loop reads CASRFDRADTQYF. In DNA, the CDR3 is TGTGCAAGTCGCTTCGACAGGGCAGATACGCAGTATTTT.

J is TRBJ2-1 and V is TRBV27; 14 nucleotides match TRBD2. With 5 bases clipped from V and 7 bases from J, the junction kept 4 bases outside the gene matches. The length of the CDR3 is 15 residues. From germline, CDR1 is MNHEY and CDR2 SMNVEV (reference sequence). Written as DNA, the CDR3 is TGTGCCAGCAGTCCCGGGACTAGCGGGAGAAATGAGCAGTTCTTC. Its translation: CASSPGTSGRNEQFF.

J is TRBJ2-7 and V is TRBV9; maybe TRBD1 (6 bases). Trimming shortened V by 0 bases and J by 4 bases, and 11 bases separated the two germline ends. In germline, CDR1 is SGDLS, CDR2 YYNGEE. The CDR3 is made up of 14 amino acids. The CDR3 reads CASSVDQGLYEQYF. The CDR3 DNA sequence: TGTGCCAGCAGCGTAGACCAGGGGCTGTACGAGCAGTACTTC. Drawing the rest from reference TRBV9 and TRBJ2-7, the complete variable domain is DSGVTQTPKHLITATGQRVTLRCSPRSGDLSVYWYQQSLDQGLQFLIQYYNGEERAKGNILERFSAQQFPDLHSELNLSSLELGDSALYFCASSVDQGLYEQYFGPGTRLTVT.

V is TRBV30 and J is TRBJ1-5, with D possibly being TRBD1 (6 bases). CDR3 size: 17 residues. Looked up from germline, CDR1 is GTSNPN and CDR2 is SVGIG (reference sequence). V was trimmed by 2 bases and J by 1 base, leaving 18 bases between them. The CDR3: CAWSNRVWGGSNQPQHF. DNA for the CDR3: TGTGCCTGGAGTAACAGGGTGTGGGGTGGGAGCAATCAGCCCCAGCATTTT. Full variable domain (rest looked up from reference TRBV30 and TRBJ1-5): SQTIHQWPATLVQPVGSPLSLECTVEGTSNPNLYWYRQAAGRGLQLLFYSVGIGQISSEVPQNLSASRPQDRQFILSSKKLLLSDSGFYLCAWSNRVWGGSNQPQHFGDGTRLSIL.

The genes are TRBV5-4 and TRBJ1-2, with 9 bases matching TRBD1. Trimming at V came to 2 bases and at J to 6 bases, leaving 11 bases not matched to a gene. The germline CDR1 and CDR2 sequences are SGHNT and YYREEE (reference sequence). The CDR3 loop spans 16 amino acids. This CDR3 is CASSLGTGPVGDGYTF. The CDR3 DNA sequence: TGTGCCAGCAGCTTAGGGACAGGGCCGGTAGGAGATGGCTACACCTTC.

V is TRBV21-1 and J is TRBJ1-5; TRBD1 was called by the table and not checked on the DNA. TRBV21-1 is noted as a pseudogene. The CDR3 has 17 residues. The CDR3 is CANPPPLKETGPQPQHF. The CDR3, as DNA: TGTGCCAACCCTCCCCCCCTCAAAGAGACAGGGCCTCAGCCCCAGCATTTT.

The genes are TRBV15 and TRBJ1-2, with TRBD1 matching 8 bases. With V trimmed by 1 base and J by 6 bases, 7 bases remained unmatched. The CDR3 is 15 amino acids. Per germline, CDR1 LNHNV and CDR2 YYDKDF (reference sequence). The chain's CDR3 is CATSRGGQGRDGYTF. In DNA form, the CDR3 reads TGTGCCACCAGCAGAGGAGGACAGGGTAGGGATGGCTACACCTTC.